The source of this T cell receptor beta chain is a study of cytomegalovirus exposure and HLA in healthy donors. As for this clone: The antigen is unknown.

Notes on the study in general: Prediction of most subjects' HLA-A and HLA-B alleles by TCR beta sequences was reportedly accurate.

PCR amplification relied on 60 Vbeta primers (plus 13 Jbeta primers). The protocol was immunoSEQ multiplex PCR, while the TCRdb copy is restricted to in-frame clones and leaves out a portion. Here the sample spans fewer than 250,000 clones, roughly 81% being singletons. The TCR was taken from a woman aged 30 to 39 in good health and CMV-seropositive. Source material: PBMCs.

The CDR3 bases are TGTGCCAGCAGCCCCCCGGGACAGGGGGCGGGCGAGCAGTACTTC. This sequence encodes CASSPPGQGAGEQYF. This chain uses TRBV7-6 with TRBJ2-7, with 12 bases lining up with TRBD1. From germline, CDR1 is SGHVS and CDR2 FNYEAQ. V lost 5 bases and J lost 6; bases outside the gene matches: 8. CDR3 length: 15 amino acids.